This T cell receptor (beta chain) was profiled in a study of tumor-infiltrating lymphocytes in primary liver carcinoma. Study observations and caveats: Less overlap was seen in tumor-adjacent and tumor-blood pairs than in tumor region pairs. Found in all five tumor regions were only about 7-25% of top clones.

Starting material for RNA and DNA co-extraction consisted of roughly 20-34 mg of unsorted bulk tissue. CDR3 length: 15 amino acids. Germline V lookup: CDR1 SGHAT, CDR2 FQNNGV. A constant-region primer primed TCR beta cDNA synthesis from about 550 ng of total RNA. ARM-PCR, slightly modified, supplied the TCR beta libraries through three nested multiplex PCR rounds. Amplification in the first two PCR rounds was performed using TRBV1-TRBV30 forward primers and a C-beta reverse primer for around 11 cycles each. TCRdb called the multiplex PCR reads again in MiXCR, with one record for every CDR3 protein. This table has about 74,000 distinct CDR3 sequences, roughly three quarters appearing once. Details on this clonotype: Its antigen is as yet unknown. The germline gene is not matched at one end of the junction; a read error may be the cause.

This sequence joins TRBV11-2 and TRBJ2-2, with D perhaps TRBD1 or TRBD2 (5 bases each). The sample consisted of liver tumor tissue from sampling region 4. Stated subset: tumor region T4, right-lateral pole. The sequence came from a man aged 35 to 55 with primary liver carcinoma and hepatitis B virus infection. The CDR3 nucleotides read TGTGCCAACAGCTTAATCGGACGGGGCACCAGGGAGCTGTTTTTT. Translating gives CANSLIGRGTRELFF.